The 26 T cell receptor beta chains below all came from one sample that was sequenced in a study of early T cells in non-severe SARS-CoV-2 infection. TCRdb fed the 5' RACE reads into MiXCR, producing one record per CDR3 protein. The data show some 49,000 distinct CDR3 sequences, approximately 8% seen once. Sequencing used whole blood. All receptors derive from an adult who was a healthcare worker with PCR-confirmed SARS-CoV-2 infection or an uninfected control (not recorded which).

This chain links TRBV4-1 with TRBJ2-5; perhaps TRBD1 as D (5 bases). The CDR3 is 13 residues long. Germline lookup yields CDR1 MGHRA and CDR2 YSYEKL. Trimming stripped 5 bases from V and 2 bases from J, with 9 bases between. This CDR3 is CASSRTWQETQYF. Written as DNA, the CDR3 is TGCGCCAGCAGCAGGACATGGCAAGAGACCCAGTACTTC.

This clonotype came up a few times. The genes are TRBV18 and TRBJ2-1, with D unresolved. V was pared by 2 bases and J by 8 bases, with 10 bases between. The CDR3 totals 13 residues. Germline V CDR1 and CDR2: KGHSH, LQKENI. Written as DNA, the CDR3 is TGTGCCAGCTCACCAAACAGTAACGATGAGCAGTTCTTC. This translates into CASSPNSNDEQFF.

The chain's CDR3 is CASSDGWTGERGYTF. The CDR3 DNA reads TGTGCCAGCAGTGACGGCTGGACAGGGGAGCGTGGCTACACCTTC. The chain carries TRBV2 and TRBJ1-2, with TRBD1 matching over 9 bases. There are 15 residues in the CDR3. The junction had 9 bases not matched to a gene; V was cut back by 3 bases and J by 7 bases. Germline V CDR1 and CDR2: SNHLY, FYNNEI. The full variable domain, completed using reference TRBV2 and TRBJ1-2, is EPEVTQTPSHQVTQMGQEVILRCVPISNHLYFYWYRQILGQKVEFLVSFYNNEISEKSEIFDDQFSVERPDGSNFTLKIRSTKLEDSAMYFCASSDGWTGERGYTFGSGTRLTVV.

The chain combines TRBV9 with TRBJ2-1; a possible D gene is TRBD2 (6 bases). CDR1 and CDR2 (germline): SGDLS, YYNGEE. The CDR3 consists of 14 residues. V was pared by 0 bases and J by 6 bases, with 10 bases between. The DNA for the CDR3 is TGTGCCAGCAGCGTAGTCGGGGGAAGCAATGAGCAGTTCTTC. Translated, it gives CASSVVGGSNEQFF.

This chain connects TRBV7-8 to TRBJ2-3, with 9 bases matching TRBD2. Germline V gene lookup returns CDR1 SGHVS and CDR2 FQNEAQ. The CDR3 sequence is 16 residues long. With 0 bases clipped from V and 2 bases from J, the junction kept 3 bases outside the gene matches. The CDR3 protein is CASSLAGGGVTDTQYF. The DNA of the CDR3 is TGTGCCAGCAGCTTAGCCGGCGGGGGGGTCACAGATACGCAGTATTTT.

The gene calls are TRBV6-1 and TRBJ2-7, with unresolved D. Germline loops: CDR1 MNHNS, CDR2 SASEGT. V shed 10 bases and J shed 4 bases, with 8 bases lying between them. The CDR3 covers 10 residues. DNA for the CDR3: TGTGCCACCGCACGGTACGAGCAGTACTTC. Protein product: CATARYEQYF.

This clonotype has just one count. The rearrangement uses TRBV12-3 or TRBV12-4 and TRBJ1-2; D may be TRBD1 (5 bases). The V end was cut by 3 bases, the J end by 2 bases, with 13 bases between. The length of the CDR3 is 15 residues. CDR3 in amino acids: CASSFAGRGNYGYTF. CDR3 nucleotide sequence: TGTGCCAGCAGTTTCGCAGGGCGCGGGAACTATGGCTACACCTTC.

Only a few counts were recorded for this clonotype. The gene calls are TRBV7-8 and TRBJ2-7; 8 bases are shared with TRBD1. The CDR3 runs 14 residues. V was pared by 5 bases and J by 3 bases, with 6 bases of the junction left unmatched. The germline V gene encodes CDR1 SGHVS and CDR2 FQNEAQ. CDR3 sequence reads: CASSPDRGNYEQYF. DNA for the CDR3: TGTGCCAGCAGCCCTGACAGGGGTAACTACGAGCAGTACTTC.

This clonotype was seen ten or more times. This chain connects TRBV20-1 to TRBJ2-2; no reliable D call. CDR1 is DFQATT, CDR2 SNEGSKA, per germline (reference sequence). The V end lost 1 base, the J end lost 7 bases, and 10 bases lay between the germline ends. The CDR3 is 13 amino acids. CDR3 protein: CSARADYYGELFF. The CDR3 nucleotides are TGCAGTGCTAGAGCGGATTATTACGGGGAGCTGTTTTTT.

This clonotype was observed a handful of times. This chain links TRBV7-9 with TRBJ1-4; perhaps TRBD1 as D (5 bases). V dropped 2 bases and J dropped 0 bases, with 16 bases sitting between them. This CDR3 region has 18 residues. Germline CDR1 and CDR2: SEHNR and FQNEAQ (reference sequence). CDR3 sequence reads: CASSLIAGGGATNEKLFF. CDR3 nucleotide sequence: TGTGCCAGCAGCTTAATTGCGGGGGGAGGAGCAACTAATGAAAAACTGTTTTTT.

This clonotype was recorded many times. The chain has TRBV20-1 and TRBJ2-7; the D gene is possibly TRBD1 (6 bases). The CDR3 contains 16 residues. From germline, CDR1 is DFQATT and CDR2 SNEGSKA (reference sequence). The V end lost 0 bases, the J end lost 6 bases, and 21 bases lay between the germline ends. The CDR3, as DNA: TGCAGTGCTAGAGATCCTGCGCAGGGGCCGGGCTCCGAGCAGTACTTC. This codes for CSARDPAQGPGSEQYF.

This clonotype has a count of ten or more. The chain uses TRBV7-6 and TRBJ2-7; TRBD2 matches at 7 bases. The germline V gene encodes CDR1 SGHVS and CDR2 FNYEAQ. The CDR3 covers 15 residues. The V and J ends lost 3 bases and 4 bases, in that order; junction bases with no gene match: 9. CDR3 coding DNA: TGTGCCAGCAGCTTGAGGGCGGGAGTAGGTTACGAGCAGTACTTC. Translated: CASSLRAGVGYEQYF.

By frequency in the sample, this clonotype is medium-sized. The rearrangement joins TRBV6-2 or TRBV6-3 to TRBJ2-1, with TRBD1 matching 7 bases. J lost 7 bases, V lost 5 bases, and 8 bases had no gene match. The CDR3 runs to 14 residues. The germline gives CDR1 MNHEY, CDR2 SVGEGT. CDR3 DNA: TGTGCCAGCAGTACCCCCGGGACAGAGAATGAGCAGTTCTTC. It specifies CASSTPGTENEQFF.

The rearrangement links TRBV5-1 to TRBJ2-3; possible D gene TRBD1, 6 bases. Germline assignment: CDR1 SGHRS and CDR2 YFSETQ. Between the trimmed V and J ends, which lost 1 base and 0 bases, there was a span of 9 bases. The CDR3 spans 15 residues. Here the CDR3 DNA reads TGCGCCAGCAGCTTGTGGGGGCCAAGCACAGATACGCAGTATTTT. This gives the protein CASSLWGPSTDTQYF.

The chain has TRBV15 and TRBJ1-1; D may be TRBD1 (5 bases). V was pared by 0 bases and J by 3 bases, with 11 bases between. The CDR3 has 15 amino acids. The germline CDR1 and CDR2 sequences are LNHNV and YYDKDF (reference sequence). The CDR3 loop is CATSRDSGPYTEAFF. In DNA, the CDR3 is TGTGCCACCAGCAGAGATTCGGGGCCTTACACTGAAGCTTTCTTT.

The rearrangement links TRBV6-5 to TRBJ1-3; 7 nucleotides line up with TRBD1. The CDR3 length is 16 residues. With 4 bases clipped from V and 2 bases from J, the junction kept 8 bases outside the gene matches. Per germline, CDR1 MNHEY and CDR2 SVGAGI. Here the CDR3 reads CASSFSGTAAGNTIYF. In nucleotides, the CDR3 is TGTGCCAGCAGTTTTTCCGGGACAGCAGCTGGAAACACCATATATTTT.

There are a few counts of this clonotype. The gene calls are TRBV5-1 and TRBJ2-3; TRBD1 or TRBD2 may be the D gene (6 bases each). The length of the CDR3 is 16 residues. Looked up from germline, CDR1 is SGHRS and CDR2 is YFSETQ. V lost 2 bases and J 0 bases, leaving 13 bases between the germline ends. DNA for the CDR3: TGCGCCAGCAGCTTCCCCCGGGGGCTGAGCACAGATACGCAGTATTTT. Its translation: CASSFPRGLSTDTQYF.

This clonotype was seen repeatedly, ten times or more. V is TRBV6-8 and J is TRBJ2-3; a weak D match, TRBD1 (6 bases). V shed 0 bases and J shed 4 bases, with 14 bases lying between them. This CDR3 spans 16 amino acids. Per the germline V gene, CDR1 is MNHGY and CDR2 is SAAAGT. CDR3 amino acids: CASSYSRQDPADTQYF. The DNA for the CDR3 is TGTGCCAGCAGTTACTCGAGACAGGACCCGGCAGATACGCAGTATTTT.

J is TRBJ2-7 and V is TRBV23-1, with unresolved D. TRBV23-1 has ORF status, its function being uncertain. V was shortened by 8 bases and J by 0 bases, with 14 bases between the two germline ends. The CDR3 is 14 residues long. The CDR3 spells CASRHWVSSYEQYF. The CDR3 DNA reads as TGCGCCAGCCGCCACTGGGTCTCCTCCTACGAGCAGTACTTC.

This clonotype has a count of ten or more. The gene calls are TRBV27 and TRBJ2-1, with 7 bases lining up with TRBD2. The CDR3 is made up of 13 amino acids. V lost 4 bases and J lost 7; bases outside the gene matches: 4. CDR1 is MNHEY and CDR2 is SMNVEV in the germline V gene (reference sequence). CDR3 sequence: CASSWEGTNEQFF. CDR3 bases: TGTGCCAGCAGTTGGGAGGGAACTAATGAGCAGTTCTTC.

This clonotype has just a few counts. The chain is built from TRBV29-1 and TRBJ1-1; D might be TRBD1 (5 bases). Germline V CDR1 and CDR2: SQVTM, ANQGSEA. The CDR3 runs 11 residues. The V and J ends lost 4 bases and 9 bases respectively, with 12 bases between them. For the CDR3, the DNA is TGCAGCGTTGCTACCAGGGATAAAGCTTTCTTT. Amino acid sequence: CSVATRDKAFF.

This clonotype was found a few times. The V and J genes are TRBV5-1 and TRBJ2-7, with TRBD2 matching 9 bases. Looked up from germline, CDR1 is SGHRS and CDR2 is YFSETQ. V lost 4 bases and J lost 5; bases outside the gene matches: 4. The CDR3 runs to 13 residues. The CDR3 spells CASSPRTSDEQYF. The CDR3 region has the DNA TGCGCCAGCAGCCCTCGGACTAGCGACGAGCAGTACTTC. The full variable domain, completed using reference TRBV5-1 and TRBJ2-7, is KAGVTQTPRYLIKTRGQQVTLSCSPISGHRSVSWYQQTPGQGLQFLFEYFSETQRNKGNFPGRFSGRQFSNSRSEMNVSTLELGDSALYLCASSPRTSDEQYFGPGTRLTVT.

This clonotype appeared a few times. J is TRBJ1-1 and V is TRBV5-1; unclear D gene. The CDR3 loop spans 13 amino acids. Germline V lookup: CDR1 SGHRS, CDR2 YFSETQ. Between the trimmed V and J ends, which lost 4 bases and 4 bases, there was a span of 11 bases. The CDR3, as DNA: TGCGCCAGCAGCCTAGACGACACCACTGAAGCTTTCTTT. It translates to CASSLDDTTEAFF.

V gene TRBV11-3 combines with J gene TRBJ2-1; 7 bases fit TRBD2. V lost 2 bases to trimming and J lost 0 bases; unmatched junction nucleotides: 4. Germline V gene sequence: CDR1 SGHNT, CDR2 YENEEA. This CDR3 has 16 residues. DNA of the CDR3: TGTGCCAGCAGCTTACGGGGGGTAGGCTCCTACAATGAGCAGTTCTTC. Its protein product is CASSLRGVGSYNEQFF.

This clonotype was counted many times. The J gene is TRBJ2-1, the V gene TRBV12-5; D gene uncertain. The CDR3 runs 14 residues. Germline loops: CDR1 LGHNT, CDR2 FRNRAP. The V end was cut by 4 bases, the J end by 8 bases, with 15 bases between. The CDR3: CASGSRPLFHEQFF. The CDR3 coding sequence is TGTGCTAGTGGTTCCCGACCCCTATTCCATGAGCAGTTCTTC.

By sample share, this clonotype is medium-sized. At one boundary the junction diverges from the germline segment, which might be a read error. The DNA of the CDR3 is TGTGCCAGCAGCTTAGGAGATACGCAGTATTTT. The encoded protein is CASSLGDTQYF. The V gene is TRBV5-1, the J gene TRBJ2-3, with D uncertain. CDR1 is SGHRS, CDR2 YFSETQ, per germline. The CDR3 has 11 residues.